Below, 23 T cell receptor beta chains from the same sample are listed, as sequenced in a study of T cell responses to AZD1222 COVID-19 vaccine. Only in-frame clones appear in the TCRdb table, and some are missing; sequencing was by immunoSEQ multiplex PCR. Of approximately 150,000 clones listed, roughly nine tenths are singletons. The sample was peripheral blood, taken 28 days after the second AZD1222 dose. These receptors were taken from an adult who received the AZD1222 COVID-19 vaccine.

CDR3 coding DNA: TGCGCCAGCAGCTTGATCTACATCCAAGAGACCCAGTACTTC. Protein: CASSLIYIQETQYF. The chain joins TRBV5-1 to TRBJ2-5; D gene unclear. Germline CDR1 SGHRS, CDR2 YFSETQ. This CDR3 region has 14 residues. V was clipped by 1 base and J by 1 base, with 8 bases between them.

This clone was counted once. The CDR3 DNA reads TGTGCCAGCAGTTACGCAAACGGAAACAACTATGGCTACACCTTC. It codes for CASSYANGNNYGYTF. The V gene is TRBV6-5, the J gene TRBJ1-2; no firm D call. Germline V gene sequence: CDR1 MNHEY, CDR2 SVGAGI. V was clipped by 2 bases and J by 2 bases, with 12 bases between them. The CDR3 is made up of 15 amino acids.

The rearrangement links TRBV29-1 to TRBJ2-7, with TRBD1 as a possible D gene (5 bases). Germline-derived CDR1 and CDR2 are SQVTM and ANQGSEA. CDR3 length: 13 amino acids. V lost 3 bases and J 0 bases, leaving 9 bases between the germline ends. The CDR3 coding sequence is TGCAGCGTTGATCAGGGCTCCTCCTACGAGCAGTACTTC. Translating it yields CSVDQGSSYEQYF.

This chain joins TRBV10-1 and TRBJ2-1; D is uncertain. Germline V gives CDR1 WNHNN, CDR2 SYGVQD (reference sequence). Trimming removed 3 bases at V and 7 bases at J, with 16 bases between. The CDR3 length is 15 residues. The CDR3 sequence is CASSEQANVGNEQFF. The CDR3, as DNA: TGCGCCAGCAGTGAACAAGCGAATGTTGGGAATGAGCAGTTCTTC.

CDR3 in DNA: TGTGCCAGCAGTTACTTGGGGTCCCGCCAAGAGACCCAGTACTTC. Its protein is CASSYLGSRQETQYF. The chain has TRBV6-5 and TRBJ2-5; D is unresolved. The CDR3 is made up of 15 amino acids. Germline V gene sequence: CDR1 MNHEY, CDR2 SVGAGI. Trimming shortened V by 1 base and J by 1 base, and 10 bases separated the two germline ends.

The genes are TRBV10-1 and TRBJ2-2; D is unclear. In germline, CDR1 is WNHNN, CDR2 SYGVQD (reference sequence). The CDR3 has 14 residues. V dropped 5 bases and J dropped 2 bases, with 9 bases sitting between them. The CDR3 DNA reads TGCGCCAGCAGTCCCCACACCAACACCGGGGAGCTGTTTTTT. Encoded protein: CASSPHTNTGELFF.

The rearrangement links TRBV30 to TRBJ1-5; unclear D gene. V was cut by 0 bases and J by 3 bases, with 3 bases left in between. The germline gives CDR1 GTSNPN, CDR2 SVGIG (reference sequence). The CDR3 covers 12 residues. CDR3 DNA: TGTGCCTGGAGTGTCCCCAATCAGCCCCAGCATTTT. As protein: CAWSVPNQPQHF.

This rearrangement joins TRBV19 to TRBJ1-4, with 10 bases matching TRBD1. Trimming cost V 5 bases and J 8 bases; bases outside gene matches: 8. The CDR3 sequence is 15 residues long. Per the germline V gene, CDR1 is LNHDA and CDR2 is SQIVND (reference sequence). CDR3: CASSGTGTGEEKLFF. The DNA of the CDR3 is TGTGCCAGTAGTGGGACCGGGACAGGGGAGGAAAAACTGTTTTTT.

The chain recombines TRBV7-9 with TRBJ2-1, with D maybe TRBD2 (7 bases). V was shortened by 10 bases and J by 2 bases, with 15 bases between the two germline ends. This CDR3 is 14 amino acids long. Germline CDR1 is SEHNR and CDR2 is FQNEAQ (reference sequence). The CDR3, as DNA: TGTGCCACCGCGGGGGCCGTAGCCTACAATGAGCAGTTCTTC. Encoded protein: CATAGAVAYNEQFF.

V is TRBV11-2 and J is TRBJ1-2; possible D gene TRBD1, 5 bases. This CDR3 is built from 15 residues. CDR1 and CDR2 (germline): SGHAT, FQNNGV. The V end lost 0 bases, the J end lost 4 bases, and 12 bases lay between the germline ends. CDR3: CASSLDPGAVYGYTF. CDR3 DNA: TGTGCCAGCAGCTTAGATCCTGGGGCGGTCTATGGCTACACCTTC. Drawing the rest from reference TRBV11-2 and TRBJ1-2, the complete variable domain is EAGVAQSPRYKIIEKRQSVAFWCNPISGHATLYWYQQILGQGPKLLIQFQNNGVVDDSQLPKDRFSAERLKGVDSTLKIQPAKLEDSAVYLCASSLDPGAVYGYTFGSGTRLTVV.

The gene calls are TRBV11-2 and TRBJ1-2, with D uncertain. Germline assignment: CDR1 SGHAT and CDR2 FQNNGV. This CDR3 has 12 residues. Between the trimmed V and J ends, which lost 2 bases and 6 bases, there was a span of 7 bases. CDR3 amino acids: CASSLSGDGYTF. CDR3 bases: TGTGCCAGCAGCTTAAGTGGAGATGGCTACACCTTC.

V usage is TRBV6-4 and J usage is TRBJ1-1; a possible D gene is TRBD1 (5 bases). The CDR3 has 15 amino acids. Germline CDR1 is MRHNA and CDR2 is SNTAGT. V lost 6 bases, J lost 4 bases, and 18 bases lay in between. The CDR3 here is CASSPDPGGGTEAFF. The CDR3, as DNA: TGTGCCAGCAGCCCAGACCCCGGGGGGGGCACTGAAGCTTTCTTT.

The chain carries TRBV24-1 and TRBJ2-7; D gene ambiguous. The CDR3 is 13 amino acids. Trimming took off 3 bases at V and 4 bases at J, with 9 bases between the two ends. Per the germline V gene, CDR1 is KGHDR and CDR2 is SFDVKD. CDR3 amino acids: CATSDLGRYEQYF. CDR3 nucleotide sequence: TGTGCCACCAGTGATCTCGGTCGGTACGAGCAGTACTTC.

J is TRBJ2-1 and V is TRBV7-9; TRBD1 agrees at 7 bases. The CDR3 has 16 residues. From germline, CDR1 is SEHNR and CDR2 FQNEAQ (reference sequence). The V and J ends lost 3 bases and 6 bases, in that order; junction bases with no gene match: 11. CDR3 residues: CASSFRTGGHFNEQFF. In nucleotides, the CDR3 is TGTGCCAGCAGCTTTCGGACAGGAGGCCACTTCAATGAGCAGTTCTTC.

The rearrangement links TRBV5-1 to TRBJ2-1; 9 bases fit TRBD1. The CDR3 runs to 15 residues. From germline, CDR1 is SGHRS and CDR2 YFSETQ. V lost 3 bases, J lost 6 bases, and 7 bases stayed unmatched. The CDR3 protein is CASSWGQGGRNEQFF. CDR3 DNA sequence: TGCGCCAGCAGCTGGGGACAGGGTGGTCGCAATGAGCAGTTCTTC.

This clone was observed a single time. The chain is built from TRBV6-1 and TRBJ2-1; 12 bases align to TRBD1. V dropped 2 bases and J dropped 9; count of bases not matched to a gene: 8. Germline-derived CDR1 and CDR2 are MNHNS and SASEGT. CDR3 length equals 16 residues. The CDR3 DNA sequence: TGTGCCAGCAGTGAACCTCCGGGACAGGGGGCGGCTGAGCAGTTCTTC. Translation gives CASSEPPGQGAAEQFF.

CDR3 amino acids: CASSILGAGNTEAFF. The CDR3 DNA sequence: TGTGCCAGTAGTATTCTTGGGGCAGGGAACACTGAAGCTTTCTTT. The chain carries TRBV19 and TRBJ1-1, with D possibly matching TRBD1 (5 bases). The CDR3 contains 15 residues. In germline, CDR1 is LNHDA, CDR2 SQIVND (reference sequence). Trimming removed 3 bases at V and 1 base at J, with 12 bases between.

Here the CDR3 DNA reads TGTGCCAGCAGCTTAGAGCTGACTAGGCGGAATGAGCAGTTCTTC. Amino acid sequence: CASSLELTRRNEQFF. The chain uses TRBV7-7 and TRBJ2-1; a possible D gene is TRBD2 (6 bases). V was trimmed by 1 base and J by 7 bases, leaving 14 bases between them. The CDR3 extends over 15 amino acids. Per the germline V gene, CDR1 is SSHAT and CDR2 is FNYEAQ (reference sequence).

This chain uses TRBV10-3 with TRBJ1-3, with 7 bases aligning to TRBD1. V was clipped by 5 bases and J by 0 bases; unmatched bases: 7. CDR3 length: 16 residues. Germline-derived CDR1 and CDR2 are ENHRY and SYGVKD. This CDR3 reads CAISTGQLNSGNTIYF. DNA of the CDR3: TGTGCCATCAGTACGGGACAGCTGAACTCTGGAAACACCATATATTTT.

This chain joins TRBV5-1 and TRBJ1-2; D possibly corresponds to TRBD1 (5 bases). Trimming removed 7 bases from V and 3 bases from J, with 13 bases in between. Germline CDR1 and CDR2: SGHRS and YFSETQ. The CDR3 runs to 13 residues. CDR3 protein: CASGLQGDYGYTF. In DNA form, the CDR3 reads TGCGCCAGCGGACTGCAGGGAGACTATGGCTACACCTTC.

The rearrangement uses TRBV5-4 and TRBJ2-3, with 7 bases lining up with TRBD2. The CDR3 covers 18 residues. J was trimmed by 0 bases and V by 0 bases; bases with no gene match: 10. Germline CDR1 is SGHNT and CDR2 is YYREEE (reference sequence). The CDR3 loop reads CASSLGAGTGLSTDTQYF. CDR3 bases: TGTGCCAGCAGCTTGGGAGCGGGGACTGGATTGAGCACAGATACGCAGTATTTT.

The chain is built from TRBV6-4 and TRBJ2-7; D gene uncertain. Trimming removed 4 bases at V and 0 bases at J, with 4 bases between. Looked up from germline, CDR1 is MRHNA and CDR2 is SNTAGT. This CDR3 spans 12 amino acids. The CDR3 is CASSGHSYEQYF. The CDR3 bases are TGTGCCAGCAGTGGTCACTCCTACGAGCAGTACTTC.

This chain connects TRBV28 to TRBJ2-1; tentatively, D is TRBD2 (6 bases). V was trimmed by 3 bases and J by 5 bases, leaving 14 bases between them. The germline V gene encodes CDR1 MDHEN and CDR2 SYDVKM. This CDR3 has 15 amino acids. The CDR3 DNA reads as TGTGCCAGCAGTTTTCCGGGGACTCGAAACAATGAGCAGTTCTTC. It yields the protein CASSFPGTRNNEQFF.